A single T cell receptor (beta chain) is shown here with its context. The antigen is undetermined. V was shortened by 0 bases and J by 0 bases, with 6 bases between the two germline ends. Germline V lookup: CDR1 MNHEY, CDR2 SVGAGI. The CDR3 length is 14 residues. The sample belongs to a study of T cell responses to AZD1222 COVID-19 vaccine. The study's findings and limits: Two AZD1222 administrations were followed by greater Spike-specific TCR breadth and depth. Mostly white British, mostly female donors; authors suggested clonal diversity may be underestimated.

Here immunoSEQ multiplex PCR was the method, and the copy in TCRdb shows in-frame clones only, minus some. This sample has roughly 110,000 clones, with around 91% found just once. This specimen consisted of peripheral blood, obtained on day 0 of AZD1222 vaccination. This receptor was taken from an adult in good health. The chain combines TRBV6-5 with TRBJ2-7; no firm D call. The CDR3 spells CASSYSGGSYEQYF. For the CDR3, the DNA is TGTGCCAGCAGTTACTCTGGTGGCTCCTACGAGCAGTACTTC.